This passage covers 21 T cell receptor beta chains from one sample sequenced in a study of T-cell memory formation after mild COVID-19. One entry per CDR3 protein results from TCRdb running MiXCR on the 5' RACE reads. The sample shows 390,000 or so distinct CDR3 sequences, approximately 15% of them seen only once. Sequenced sample: PBMCs or a T cell subset sorted from them (not recorded which). These receptors originate from a man aged 18 to 29 who had mild COVID-19 (a few samples of this study predate the infection). Cell type and time point are not known.

The V and J genes are TRBV7-2 and TRBJ1-5; 7 bases are shared with TRBD1. The germline V gene has CDR1 SGHTA and CDR2 FQGNSA. The ends lost 6 bases at V and 7 bases at J; junction bases unmatched: 9. The CDR3 covers 14 residues. The CDR3 sequence is CASRSRQGGQPQHF. The CDR3 coding sequence is TGTGCCAGCAGAAGCCGACAGGGAGGACAGCCCCAGCATTTT.

This clonotype was seen more than once but under ten times. The chain employs TRBV6-1 and TRBJ1-2; D not certain. Germline CDR1 MNHNS, CDR2 SASEGT. The CDR3 spans 14 residues. The germline V and J ends were trimmed by 2 bases and 4 bases, with 11 bases remaining between them. The CDR3 DNA reads as TGTGCCAGCAGTGAAAGAGGCCAGAGCTATGGCTACACCTTC. Its translation is CASSERGQSYGYTF.

The chain combines TRBV6-5 with TRBJ1-2; D unclear. The CDR3 covers 13 residues. From germline, CDR1 is MNHEY and CDR2 SVGAGI. The ends were cut back, 4 bases at V and 7 bases at J, with 13 bases in the middle. The CDR3 sequence: CASSSRSIPGYTF. The DNA of the CDR3 is TGTGCCAGCAGTTCCCGGTCCATTCCTGGCTACACCTTC.

In its sample, this clonotype was seen a few times. The rearrangement joins TRBV29-1 to TRBJ2-1; 9 bases fit TRBD2. The CDR3 length is 15 residues. Trimming removed 4 bases from V and 7 bases from J; junction bases left unmatched: 11. Germline V gives CDR1 SQVTM, CDR2 ANQGSEA. The CDR3 bases are TGCAGCGTTGCACTAGCGGGCAAGCCAAGAAATGAGCAGTTCTTC. Protein: CSVALAGKPRNEQFF.

A word on this clonotype: At one end, the junction sequence differs from germline, possibly due to a read error. The chain has TRBV7-3 and TRBJ2-1, with 9 bases that match TRBD2. The CDR3 sequence is 15 residues long. Germline V lookup: CDR1 SGHTA, CDR2 FQGTGA. CDR3: CASSVTGLALNEQFF. In nucleotides, the CDR3 is TGTGCCAGCAGCGTAACGGGACTAGCCCTCAATGAGCAGTTCTTC.

In regard to this clonotype: One base away lies a much larger clone, so this may be a sequencing read error. The chain employs TRBV12-3 or TRBV12-4 and TRBJ2-5; D possibly corresponds to TRBD2 (6 bases). The germline V and J ends were trimmed by 5 bases and 5 bases, with 12 bases remaining between them. The CDR3 runs to 13 residues. The CDR3 protein is CASSHAGRETQYF. Written as DNA, the CDR3 is TGTGCCAGCAGTCACGCTGGGAGGGAGACCCAGTACTTC.

This clonotype was seen more than once but under ten times. The chain is built from TRBV3-1 and TRBJ1-3, with D hard to call. V gave up 8 bases and J gave up 3 bases, with 8 bases separating them. CDR3 length: 12 amino acids. Germline V gives CDR1 LGHDT, CDR2 YNNKEL (reference sequence). In DNA, the CDR3 is TGTGCCAGCGCATTGTTTGGAAACACCATATATTTT. Amino acid sequence: CASALFGNTIYF.

V gene TRBV29-1 combines with J gene TRBJ2-4; possibly TRBD1 for D (5 bases). Trimming pared 0 bases from V and 8 bases from J, leaving 11 bases between. The CDR3 loop spans 13 amino acids. Looked up from germline, CDR1 is SQVTM and CDR2 is ANQGSEA. The CDR3 DNA follows: TGCAGCGTTGAAGATTGGACACGGGACATTCAGTACTTC. As protein: CSVEDWTRDIQYF. Together with reference TRBV29-1 and TRBJ2-4, the CDR3 gives the full variable domain: SAVISQKPSRDICQRGTSLTIQCQVDSQVTMMFWYRQQPGQSLTLIATANQGSEATYESGFVIDKFPISRPNLTFSTLTVSNMSPEDSSIYLCSVEDWTRDIQYFGAGTRLSVL.

The chain uses TRBV6-1 and TRBJ2-7; 8 bases fit TRBD1. Germline CDR1 reads MNHNS; CDR2 reads SASEGT. Trimming at V came to 5 bases and at J to 3 bases, leaving 12 bases not matched to a gene. The CDR3 loop spans 16 amino acids. The CDR3 region is CASSRSPFRGHYEQYV. The CDR3 DNA follows: TGTGCCAGCAGTCGATCCCCGTTCAGGGGGCACTACGAGCAGTACGTC.

The gene calls are TRBV5-1 and TRBJ2-7, with 10 bases aligning to TRBD2. The J segment lost 5 bases and the V segment lost 0 bases, leaving 8 bases of the junction unmatched. CDR3 size: 16 residues. Germline CDR1 is SGHRS and CDR2 is YFSETQ. CDR3 protein: CASSLVRLAGANEQYV. CDR3 sequence (DNA): TGCGCCAGCAGCTTGGTCCGGCTAGCGGGGGCTAACGAGCAGTACGTC.

The rearrangement links TRBV4-1 to TRBJ1-5; possible D gene TRBD1, 6 bases. V was clipped by 3 bases and J by 0 bases, with 9 bases between them. Germline CDR1 is MGHRA and CDR2 is YSYEKL. The CDR3 sequence is 15 residues long. Here the CDR3 reads CASSHRQDSNQPQHF. Here the CDR3 DNA reads TGCGCCAGCAGCCACCGACAGGATAGCAATCAGCCCCAGCATTTT.

The chain recombines TRBV29-1 with TRBJ2-7, with TRBD1 matching 7 bases. V dropped 5 bases and J dropped 5; count of bases not matched to a gene: 6. The CDR3 spans 12 residues. CDR1 and CDR2 from the germline V gene are SQVTM and ANQGSEA. CDR3 in amino acids: CSVFRDSHEQYF. The CDR3 DNA reads TGCAGCGTTTTCCGGGACAGTCACGAGCAGTACTTC.

This clonotype was seen a few times. The V gene is TRBV5-1, the J gene TRBJ2-5, with D possibly TRBD1 on 6 matching bases. Trimming left V 4 bases short and J 5 bases short, with 18 bases between. The germline CDR1 and CDR2 sequences are SGHRS and YFSETQ. This CDR3 has 15 amino acids. The CDR3 loop is CASSPAGTLWETQYF. The CDR3 DNA reads as TGCGCCAGCAGCCCGGCCGGGACACTCTGGGAGACCCAGTACTTC.

The V call is TRBV19, the J call TRBJ1-4; TRBD1 might be the D (6 bases). Germline-derived CDR1 and CDR2 are LNHDA and SQIVND (reference sequence). The CDR3 is 15 residues long. V was trimmed by 4 bases and J by 5 bases, leaving 14 bases between them. As DNA, the CDR3 is TGTGCCAGTAGTACCCGGACAGAAATGAATGAAAAACTGTTTTTT. It specifies CASSTRTEMNEKLFF.

The chain joins TRBV6-2 or TRBV6-3 to TRBJ2-1, with 7 bases aligning to TRBD2. Germline V CDR1 and CDR2: MNHEY, SVGEGT. The CDR3 consists of 14 residues. V shed 4 bases, J shed 4 bases, and the junction held 4 bases outside the gene matches. The CDR3 protein is CASSSYGGYNEQFF. The CDR3 nucleotides are TGTGCCAGCAGTTCTTACGGGGGGTACAATGAGCAGTTCTTC.

V is TRBV10-3 and J is TRBJ1-1; weak D call: TRBD1 (6 bases). CDR3 length equals 15 residues. The V gene's germline CDR1 is ENHRY and CDR2 SYGVKD. The V end lost 3 bases, the J end lost 0 bases, and 11 bases lay between the germline ends. The CDR3 reads CAISERTEMNTEAFF. For the CDR3, the DNA is TGTGCCATCAGTGAACGGACAGAGATGAACACTGAAGCTTTCTTT.

This sequence joins TRBV24-1 and TRBJ2-1; the D is unclear. Germline CDR1 and CDR2: KGHDR and SFDVKD. V was pared by 5 bases and J by 0 bases, with 7 bases between. This CDR3 contains 14 residues. The CDR3 protein is CATSAASSYNEQFF. In nucleotides, the CDR3 is TGTGCCACCAGTGCTGCCAGCTCCTACAATGAGCAGTTCTTC.

As for this clonotype: At one of its ends the junction is not consistent with the germline gene, which may arise from a read error. The chain employs TRBV11-2 and TRBJ2-1; D gene uncertain. Per germline, CDR1 SGHAT and CDR2 FQNNGV. The CDR3 has 16 residues. The CDR3: CASSFLLGVRLNEQFF. CDR3 in DNA: TGTGCCAGTAGCTTCTTGTTAGGAGTCCGGCTCAATGAGCAGTTCTTC.

In this sample, this clonotype turned up a few times. The V and J genes are TRBV29-1 and TRBJ1-3, with TRBD1 as a possible D gene (5 bases). The CDR3 consists of 13 residues. Germline CDR1 SQVTM, CDR2 ANQGSEA. V lost 7 bases and J lost 1, with 11 bases in between. This chain's CDR3 is CSGAWGSGNTIYF. The CDR3 coding sequence is TGCAGCGGGGCCTGGGGGTCTGGAAACACCATATATTTT.

This clonotype was counted only a few times. V gene TRBV5-1 combines with J gene TRBJ1-4, with 9 bases that match TRBD1. CDR3 length: 14 amino acids. The V and J ends lost 4 bases and 7 bases, in that order; junction bases with no gene match: 5. Germline lookup yields CDR1 SGHRS and CDR2 YFSETQ. The CDR3, as DNA: TGCGCCAGCAGCCGAACGACAGGGGGTGAAAAACTGTTTTTT. Its protein product is CASSRTTGGEKLFF.

This clonotype was seen a handful of times. This chain links TRBV6-6 with TRBJ1-5; the match to TRBD1 covers 8 bases. After removal of 7 bases from V and 1 base from J, the junction contained 6 bases not matched to a gene. Germline V lookup: CDR1 MNHNY, CDR2 SVGAGI (reference sequence). This CDR3 has 15 amino acids. DNA for the CDR3: TGTGCCAGCACCTTACAGGGGGGAAGCAATCAGCCCCAGCATTTT. Amino acid sequence: CASTLQGGSNQPQHF.